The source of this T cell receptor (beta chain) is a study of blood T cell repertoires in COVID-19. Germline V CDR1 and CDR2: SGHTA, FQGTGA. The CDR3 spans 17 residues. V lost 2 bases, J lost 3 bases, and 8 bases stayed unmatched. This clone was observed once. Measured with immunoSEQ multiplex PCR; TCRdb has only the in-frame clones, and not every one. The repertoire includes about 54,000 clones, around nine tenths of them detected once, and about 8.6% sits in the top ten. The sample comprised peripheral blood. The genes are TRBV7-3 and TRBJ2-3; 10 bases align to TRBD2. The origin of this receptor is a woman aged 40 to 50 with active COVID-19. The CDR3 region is CASSLGLAGAATDTQYF. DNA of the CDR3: TGTGCCAGCAGCTTAGGGCTAGCGGGGGCCGCAACAGATACGCAGTATTTT. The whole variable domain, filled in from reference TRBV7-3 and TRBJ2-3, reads GAGVSQTPSNKVTEKGKYVELRCDPISGHTALYWYRQSLGQGPEFLIYFQGTGAADDSGLPNDRFFAVRPEGSVSTLKIQRTERGDSAVYLCASSLGLAGAATDTQYFGPGTRLTVL.